A few counts support the clone carrying this TCR beta chain. This CDR3 is built from 13 residues. Germline lookup yields CDR1 LNHDA and CDR2 SQIVND (reference sequence). V was clipped by 4 bases and J by 5 bases, with 9 bases between them. These data belong to a study of regulatory T cells in long-lasting Graves disease. Relying on iRepertoire HTBI primers and Arm-PCR of CDR3 regions, the team built TCR beta libraries. Using its own MiXCR run on the multiplex PCR reads, TCRdb lists one record per CDR3 protein. Of 350,000 to 500,000 distinct CDR3 sequences detected, about 17% appear once; the ten largest clones hold about 10%. Stated time point: newly diagnosed GD, antithyroid drugs for less than 3 months. After RNA was extracted from PBMCs, the TCR library was made from it. This sample was also put to use in a study of T cells in Graves' hyperthyroidism and ophthalmopathy. As that report states: First-round RT-PCR targeting the TCR CDR3 was performed with the HTBI primer set. In validation, the model predicted ophthalmopathy. These predictions came a median about 6.5 months before onset.

The receptor was isolated from a woman in her 30s with Graves disease. This chain links TRBV19 with TRBJ2-1; no definite D call. This material consisted of peripheral blood mononuclear cells (PBMCs), taken at new diagnosis, from a patient treated with antithyroid drugs. CDR3 sequence: CASSTQRNNEQFF. In DNA, the CDR3 is TGTGCCAGTAGTACCCAGCGCAACAATGAGCAGTTCTTC.